This is a list of T cell receptor beta chains from one sample in a study of T cell responses to AZD1222 COVID-19 vaccine. Profiled with immunoSEQ multiplex PCR; TCRdb holds only in-frame clones, not every one. In the table there are about 110,000 clones, roughly 89% of which are singletons. The source was peripheral blood, collected on day 0 of AZD1222 vaccination. These receptors came from an adult in good health. The CDR3 runs from the conserved cysteine through the conserved F or W. The D gene is left open where the match is weak. Only part of the rows carry a size: once, few, many, or a class if the clone is expanded.

V	J	D	size	DNA	CDR3
TRBV6-5	TRBJ1-3	.	.	TGTGCCAGCAGTCCAGACAGATGGATTGGAAACACCATATATTTT	CASSPDRWIGNTIYF
TRBV7-3	TRBJ2-1	TRBD1	once	TGTGCCAGCAGCTTGACAGGGAGCTCCTACAATGAGCAGTTCTTC	CASSLTGSSYNEQFF
TRBV7-2	TRBJ2-2	TRBD1	.	TGTGCCAGCAGCCCCAGACGACAGGGGAACACCGGGGAGCTGTTTTTT	CASSPRRQGNTGELFF
TRBV12-5	TRBJ1-5	TRBD1	once	TGTGCTAGTGGTTTGGTACGGGGGACAGGGTTGGGGCATCAGCCCCAGCATTTT	CASGLVRGTGLGHQPQHF
TRBV9	TRBJ2-7	.	.	TGTGCCAGCATCGGCTACGAGCAGTACTTC	CASIGYEQYF
TRBV19	TRBJ1-4	.	.	TGTGCCAGTGACGACTCGGGGGGGCGAGGGTCGAAACTGTTTTTT	CASDDSGGRGSKLFF
TRBV4-3	TRBJ2-6	.	once	TGCGCCAGCAGCCAAGAAGTTACTTTTAGCTCTGGGGCCAACGTCCTGACTTTC	CASSQEVTFSSGANVLTF
TRBV29-1	TRBJ1-5	.	.	TGCAGCGTTGTCTTAGAGTTGGATCAGCCCCAGCATTTT	CSVVLELDQPQHF
TRBV9	TRBJ2-2	.	.	TGTGCCAGCAGCGTAGGGACTTACACCGGGGAGCTGTTTTTT	CASSVGTYTGELFF
TRBV18	TRBJ1-2	.	.	TGTGCCAGCTCACCACCGGGAGCCAGGTTTACTAACTATGGCTACACCTTC	CASSPPGARFTNYGYTF
TRBV5-4	TRBJ2-3	.	.	TGTGCCAGCAGCCTCGGGACTTTCACAGATACGCAGTATTTT	CASSLGTFTDTQYF
TRBV12-3/TRBV12-4	TRBJ1-1	.	.	TGTGCCAGCAAGTCTCCGACGGGGACTGAAGCTTTCTTT	CASKSPTGTEAFF
TRBV6-2/TRBV6-3	TRBJ1-2	.	.	TGTGCCAGCAGTTTCCTCTATGGCTACACCTTC	CASSFLYGYTF
TRBV10-2	TRBJ2-7	.	.	TGCGCCAGCAGTGAGTCGGGGCAGGCGAACGAGCAGTACTTC	CASSESGQANEQYF
TRBV15	TRBJ1-2	.	.	TGTGCCACCAGCAGGCGGGGCGTCCCGGGGGACTATGGCTACACCTTC	CATSRRGVPGDYGYTF